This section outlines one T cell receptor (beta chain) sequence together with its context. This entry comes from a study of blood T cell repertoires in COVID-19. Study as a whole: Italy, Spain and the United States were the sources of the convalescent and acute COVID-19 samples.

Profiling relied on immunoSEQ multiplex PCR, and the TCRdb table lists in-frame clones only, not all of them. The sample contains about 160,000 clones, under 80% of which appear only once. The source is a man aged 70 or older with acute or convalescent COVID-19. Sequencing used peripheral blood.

In DNA form, the CDR3 reads TGTGCCAGCAGCCAAGATTGGGGGGGTGGAAACACCATATATTTT. This encodes CASSQDWGGGNTIYF. The rearrangement uses TRBV3-1 (or the pseudogene TRBV3-2) and TRBJ1-3; TRBD1 is a possible D gene (5 bases). Germline V gene lookup returns CDR1 LGHDT and CDR2 YNNKEL (reference sequence). The CDR3 covers 15 residues. V dropped 0 bases and J dropped 3 bases, with 9 bases sitting between them.